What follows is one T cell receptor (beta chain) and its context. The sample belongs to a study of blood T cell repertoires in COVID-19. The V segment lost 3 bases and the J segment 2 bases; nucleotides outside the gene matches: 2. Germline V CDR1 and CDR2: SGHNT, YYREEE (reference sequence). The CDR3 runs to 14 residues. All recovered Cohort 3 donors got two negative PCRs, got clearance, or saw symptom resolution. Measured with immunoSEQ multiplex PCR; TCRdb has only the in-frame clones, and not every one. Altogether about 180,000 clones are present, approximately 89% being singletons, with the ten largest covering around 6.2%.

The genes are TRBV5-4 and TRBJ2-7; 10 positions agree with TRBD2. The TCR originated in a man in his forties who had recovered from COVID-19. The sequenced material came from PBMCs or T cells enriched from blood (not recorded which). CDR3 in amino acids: CASSSSGRAYEQYF. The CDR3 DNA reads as TGTGCCAGCAGCTCAAGCGGGAGGGCCTACGAGCAGTACTTC. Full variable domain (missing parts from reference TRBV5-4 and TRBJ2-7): ETGVTQSPTHLIKTRGQQVTLRCSSQSGHNTVSWYQQALGQGPQFIFQYYREEENGRGNFPPRFSGLQFPNYSSELNVNALELDDSALYLCASSSSGRAYEQYFGPGTRLTVT.